This is a list of T cell receptor beta chains from one sample in a study of shared clonotypes between healthy human individuals. Sequenced by immunoSEQ multiplex PCR; TCRdb stores in-frame clones only, minus some. The data hold about 1,800,000 clones, with about 95% observed a single time. The material sequenced was naive CD8+ T cells sorted from blood. The origin of the receptors is a man aged 18-30 years in good health. The CDR3 runs from the conserved cysteine through the conserved F or W. The D gene is left open where the match is weak. A clone size is listed for some rows: how often the clone was seen (once, few, many), or a class if it is expanded.

>.|TRBJ1-2|TRBV9|.
CASSVGGSGYTF
TGTGCCAGCAGCGTAGGAGGGTCTGGCTACACCTTC
>.|TRBJ2-5|TRBV7-8|TRBD2
CASSFLLAGAQETQYF
TGTGCCAGCAGCTTTTTGCTAGCGGGGGCACAAGAGACCCAGTACTTC
>.|TRBJ2-3|TRBV28|.
CASQTKLRAADTQYF
TGTGCCAGCCAGACTAAACTGAGGGCTGCAGATACGCAGTATTTT
>once|TRBJ2-7|TRBV6-5|.
CASSYSDGASYEQYF
TGTGCCAGCAGTTACTCGGACGGAGCCTCCTACGAGCAGTACTTC
>few|TRBJ1-1|TRBV2|TRBD1
CASSEGQRATEAFF
TGTGCCAGCAGTGAGGGACAGAGGGCGACTGAAGCTTTCTTT
>few|TRBJ1-2|TRBV2|TRBD1
CASTRGQGAPDGYTF
TGTGCCAGCACCCGTGGACAGGGGGCTCCCGATGGCTACACCTTC
>once|TRBJ2-4|TRBV28|.
CASRLGGGDIQYF
TGTGCCAGCAGGCTGGGAGGGGGGGACATTCAGTACTTC
>.|TRBJ2-1|TRBV7-9|.
CASSLAQGRYNEQFF
TGTGCCAGCAGCTTAGCCCAGGGACGGTATAATGAGCAGTTCTTC
>.|TRBJ1-1|TRBV2|.
CASRDASTEAFF
TGTGCCAGCCGGGACGCAAGCACTGAAGCTTTCTTT
>.|TRBJ2-3|TRBV9|.
CASSVLTGGSTDTQYF
TGTGCCAGCAGCGTACTCACAGGTGGGAGCACAGATACGCAGTATTTT
>.|TRBJ2-7|TRBV27|TRBD1
CASSRGQGGYEQYF
TGTGCCAGCAGCCGGGGACAGGGAGGCTACGAGCAGTACTTC
>.|TRBJ2-7|TRBV7-9|TRBD1
CASRGPGQGAHEQYF
TGTGCCAGCAGGGGACCGGGACAGGGGGCTCACGAGCAGTACTTC
>.|TRBJ1-2|TRBV6-5|.
CASSYSSDSNYGYTF
TGTGCCAGCAGTTACTCGTCCGACAGTAACTATGGCTACACCTTC
>.|TRBJ2-3|TRBV30|TRBD2
CASTGGNTDTQYF
TGTGCCTCGACGGGGGGGAACACAGATACGCAGTATTTT
>.|TRBJ1-4|TRBV19|TRBD1
CASSMDRVLGKLFF
TGTGCCAGTAGTATGGACAGGGTATTGGGAAAACTGTTTTTT
>.|TRBJ1-5|TRBV9|TRBD1
CASSVGGGANQPQHF
TGTGCCAGCAGCGTAGGAGGGGGCGCTAATCAGCCCCAGCATTTT
>.|TRBJ2-3|TRBV5-1|.
CASSLVSGTDTQYF
TGCGCCAGCAGCTTGGTTAGCGGCACAGATACGCAGTATTTT
>.|TRBJ2-5|TRBV9|.
CASSDTRETQYF
TGTGCCAGCAGCGATACTCGAGAGACCCAGTACTTC
>.|TRBJ2-7|TRBV5-1|.
CASSLVGVGYEQYF
TGCGCCAGCAGCTTGGTTGGGGTCGGGTACGAGCAGTACTTC
>.|TRBJ1-2|TRBV7-6|.
CASSLEAAANYGYTF
TGTGCCAGCAGCTTAGAGGCGGCAGCTAACTATGGCTACACCTTC
>.|TRBJ1-3|TRBV6-1|.
CASSEGSSGNTIYF
TGTGCCAGCAGTGAGGGCAGCTCTGGAAACACCATATATTTT
>.|TRBJ1-6|TRBV6-5|.
CASSSEGNSYNSPLHF
TGTGCCAGCAGTTCCGAGGGGAACTCCTATAATTCACCCCTCCACTTT
>.|TRBJ1-5|TRBV28|.
CASRPVTDLRGQPQHF
TGTGCCAGCAGACCCGTGACAGATCTTAGGGGTCAGCCCCAGCATTTT
>once|TRBJ1-1|TRBV28|.
CASSFWSPPPASSGAFF
TGTGCCAGCAGTTTTTGGTCGCCCCCCCCAGCCTCATCGGGCGCTTTCTTT
>.|TRBJ1-2|TRBV5-4|TRBD1
CASSWGTGEVGYTF
TGTGCCAGCAGCTGGGGGACAGGGGAGGTTGGCTACACCTTC
>.|TRBJ2-7|TRBV13|.
CASSLVSSGVSSYEQYF
TGTGCCAGCAGCTTAGTATCATCCGGGGTTAGCTCCTACGAGCAGTACTTC
>.|TRBJ2-5|TRBV7-9|.
CASSLERTEETQYF
TGTGCCAGCAGCTTAGAAAGGACAGAAGAGACCCAGTACTTC
>.|TRBJ2-1|TRBV9|TRBD2
CASSVSRTSGEYNEQFF
TGTGCCAGCAGCGTATCCCGGACTAGCGGGGAGTACAATGAGCAGTTCTTC
>.|TRBJ1-4|TRBV4-1|.
CASGTSGTSTNEKLFF
TGCGCCAGCGGAACGTCGGGGACATCAACTAATGAAAAACTGTTTTTT
>.|TRBJ2-1|TRBV5-1|.
CASSSRGLTDEQFF
TGCGCCAGCAGCTCCCGGGGCCTGACTGATGAGCAGTTCTTC
>.|TRBJ1-3|TRBV6-5|TRBD1
CASSTSDRVGNTIYF
TGTGCCAGCAGTACTTCCGACAGGGTTGGAAACACCATATATTTT
>.|TRBJ2-5|TRBV6-4|TRBD2
CAGDSSEVEGLAGGLETQYF
TGTGCCGGGGACAGCAGTGAAGTTGAGGGGTTAGCGGGAGGCTTAGAGACCCAGTACTTC
>.|TRBJ1-4|TRBV4-1|.
CASSQTGEEKLFF
TGCGCCAGCAGCCAGACAGGCGAGGAAAAACTGTTTTTT
>.|TRBJ2-1|TRBV4-1|.
CASSQAGLNEQFF
TGCGCCAGCAGCCAAGCGGGTTTGAATGAGCAGTTCTTC
>.|TRBJ1-4|TRBV7-9|.
CASSLPFNEKLFF
TGTGCCAGCAGCTTACCCTTTAATGAAAAACTGTTTTTT
>.|TRBJ2-5|TRBV5-8|.
CASSLGAGDETQYF
TGTGCCAGCAGCTTGGGAGCAGGGGATGAGACCCAGTACTTC
>.|TRBJ2-7|TRBV2|.
CASSLLRQSSYEQYF
TGTGCCAGCAGTCTGTTGCGACAAAGCTCCTACGAGCAGTACTTC
>.|TRBJ1-2|TRBV6-5|.
CASSYSEFGGYGYTF
TGTGCCAGCAGTTACTCTGAATTTGGGGGCTATGGCTACACCTTC
>once|TRBJ2-1|TRBV7-9|.
CASSLEYSSYNEQFF
TGTGCCAGCAGCTTAGAATATAGCTCCTACAATGAGCAGTTCTTC
>.|TRBJ2-7|TRBV28|TRBD1
CATDTGQPYEQYF
TGTGCCACCGATACGGGACAGCCCTACGAGCAGTACTTC